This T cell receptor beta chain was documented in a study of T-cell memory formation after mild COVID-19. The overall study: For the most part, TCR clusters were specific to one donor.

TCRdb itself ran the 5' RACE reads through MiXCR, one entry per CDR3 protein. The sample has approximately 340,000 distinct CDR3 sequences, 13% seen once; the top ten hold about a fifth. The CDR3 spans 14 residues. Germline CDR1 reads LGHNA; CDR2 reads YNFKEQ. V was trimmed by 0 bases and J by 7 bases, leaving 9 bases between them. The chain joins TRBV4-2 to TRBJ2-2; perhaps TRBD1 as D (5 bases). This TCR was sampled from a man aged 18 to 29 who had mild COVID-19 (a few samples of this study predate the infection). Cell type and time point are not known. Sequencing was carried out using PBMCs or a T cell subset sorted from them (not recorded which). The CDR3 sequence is CASSQDQGGGELFF. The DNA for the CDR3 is TGTGCCAGCAGCCAAGACCAGGGCGGCGGGGAGCTGTTTTTT.